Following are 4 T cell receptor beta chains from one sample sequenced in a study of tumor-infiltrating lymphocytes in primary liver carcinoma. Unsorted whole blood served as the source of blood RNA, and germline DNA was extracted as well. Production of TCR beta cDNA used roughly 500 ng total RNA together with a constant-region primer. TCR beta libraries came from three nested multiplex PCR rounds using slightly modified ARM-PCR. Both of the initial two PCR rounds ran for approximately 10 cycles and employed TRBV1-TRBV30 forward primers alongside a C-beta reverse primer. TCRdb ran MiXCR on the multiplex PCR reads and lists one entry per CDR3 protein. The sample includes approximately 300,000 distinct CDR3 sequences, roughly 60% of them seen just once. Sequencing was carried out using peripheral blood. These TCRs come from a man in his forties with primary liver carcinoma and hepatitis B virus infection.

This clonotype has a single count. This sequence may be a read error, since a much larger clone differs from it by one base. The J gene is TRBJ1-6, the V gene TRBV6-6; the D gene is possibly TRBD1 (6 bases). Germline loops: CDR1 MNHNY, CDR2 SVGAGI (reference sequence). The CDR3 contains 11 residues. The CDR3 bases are TGTGCCAGCAGACAGGGTTCAACCCTCCACTTT. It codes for CASRQGSTLHF.

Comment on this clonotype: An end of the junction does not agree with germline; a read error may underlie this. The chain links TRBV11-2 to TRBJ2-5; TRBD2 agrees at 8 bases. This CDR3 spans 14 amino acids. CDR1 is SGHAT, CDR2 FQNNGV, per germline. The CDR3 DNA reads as TGTGCCACCAGCTTAGAACTAGCGGAAGCGACCCAGTACTTC. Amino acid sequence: CATSLELAEATQYF. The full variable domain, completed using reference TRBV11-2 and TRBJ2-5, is EAGVAQSPRYKIIEKRQSVAFWCNPISGHATLYWYQQILGQGPKLLIQFQNNGVVDDSQLPKDRFSAERLKGVDSTLKIQPAKLEDSAVYLCATSLELAEATQYFGPGTRLLVL.

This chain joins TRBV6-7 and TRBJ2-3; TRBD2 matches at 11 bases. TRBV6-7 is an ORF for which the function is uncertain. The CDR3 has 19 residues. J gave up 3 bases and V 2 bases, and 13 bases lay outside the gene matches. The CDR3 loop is CASSYPAPILAGETDTQYF. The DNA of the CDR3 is TGTGCCAGCAGTTACCCCGCACCAATACTAGCGGGAGAAACAGATACGCAGTATTTT.

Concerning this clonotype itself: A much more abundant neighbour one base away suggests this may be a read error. CDR3 sequence reads: CAISEGGGDQPQHF. CDR3 nucleotide sequence: TGTGCCATCAGTGAGGGGGGAGGCGATCAGCCCCAGCATTTT. This chain uses TRBV10-3 with TRBJ1-5; D is possibly TRBD1 (5 bases). V lost 2 bases, J lost 5 bases, and 10 bases lay in between. Germline CDR1 ENHRY, CDR2 SYGVKD. This CDR3 has 14 amino acids.